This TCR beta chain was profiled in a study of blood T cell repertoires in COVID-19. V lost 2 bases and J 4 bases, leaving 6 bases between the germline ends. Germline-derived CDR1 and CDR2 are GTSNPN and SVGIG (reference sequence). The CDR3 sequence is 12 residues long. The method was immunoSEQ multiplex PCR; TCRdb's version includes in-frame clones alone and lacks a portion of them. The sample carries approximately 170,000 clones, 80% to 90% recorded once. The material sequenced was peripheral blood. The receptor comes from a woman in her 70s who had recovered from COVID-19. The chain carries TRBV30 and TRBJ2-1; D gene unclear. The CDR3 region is CAWSTVYNEQFF. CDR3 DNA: TGTGCCTGGAGTACGGTATACAATGAGCAGTTCTTC.